These 22 T cell receptor beta chains were all obtained from the same sample, sequenced in a study of PD-L1 blockade in urothelial cancer. The table came from immunoSEQ multiplex PCR; TCRdb's copy has only in-frame clones and leaves some out. Of about 29,000 clones detected, around 80% appear once; the ten largest clones hold 2.5% to 3.5%. Time point reported: peripheral blood 6 weeks after treatment start. This specimen consisted of PBMCs, obtained around atezolizumab (anti-PD-L1) treatment. These receptors were obtained from a man in his 70s with urothelial cancer.

This chain joins TRBV2 and TRBJ2-3, with 8 bases fitting TRBD2. Unmatched junction bases numbered 6, after V lost 7 bases and J lost 0 bases. The CDR3 is 15 amino acids. Per germline, CDR1 SNHLY and CDR2 FYNNEI. The CDR3 sequence is CASTRTSSSTDTQYF. In DNA form, the CDR3 reads TGTGCCAGCACCAGGACTAGCTCGAGCACAGATACGCAGTATTTT.

V usage is TRBV6-4 and J usage is TRBJ1-5, with 8 bases lining up with TRBD1. The CDR3 sequence is 14 residues long. V shed 4 bases, J shed 4 bases, and the junction held 3 bases outside the gene matches. Germline CDR1 reads MRHNA; CDR2 reads SNTAGT. CDR3 sequence: CASSGGQENQPQHF. The CDR3 region has the DNA TGTGCCAGCAGTGGGGGACAGGAAAATCAGCCCCAGCATTTT.

This sequence joins TRBV5-8 and TRBJ2-4, with D perhaps TRBD1 (7 bases). This CDR3 region has 19 residues. CDR1 SGHTS and CDR2 YDEGEE come from the germline V gene. The V end lost 0 bases, the J end lost 8 bases, and 27 bases lay between the germline ends. The CDR3 here is CASSLALPGGRTWGDIQYF. As DNA, the CDR3 is TGTGCCAGCAGCTTGGCTCTCCCAGGGGGGAGGACTTGGGGCGACATTCAGTACTTC.

The CDR3 DNA follows: TGTGCCAGCAGCCCCGGGGGAGGATCGGGGCATCAGCCCCAGCATTTT. Translation: CASSPGGGSGHQPQHF. The chain combines TRBV7-2 with TRBJ1-5; D might be TRBD1 (5 bases). Per the germline V gene, CDR1 is SGHTA and CDR2 is FQGNSA. Trimming removed 5 bases at V and 5 bases at J, with 19 bases between. The CDR3 length is 16 residues.

The chain has TRBV19 and TRBJ1-2; D may be TRBD1 (5 bases). This CDR3 spans 13 amino acids. Germline CDR1 is LNHDA and CDR2 is SQIVND (reference sequence). V was shortened by 6 bases and J by 7 bases, with 15 bases between the two germline ends. CDR3 in amino acids: CASSRGGDFGYTF. In DNA form, the CDR3 reads TGTGCCAGTAGCCGGGGCGGGGATTTTGGCTACACCTTC. The complete variable domain, with remaining parts taken from reference TRBV19 and TRBJ1-2, reads DGGITQSPKYLFRKEGQNVTLSCEQNLNHDAMYWYRQDPGQGLRLIYYSQIVNDFQKGDIAEGYSVSREKKESFPLTVTSAQKNPTAFYLCASSRGGDFGYTFGSGTRLTVV.

J is TRBJ2-1 and V is TRBV7-2; the match to TRBD2 covers 8 bases. CDR1 is SGHTA and CDR2 is FQGNSA in the germline V gene. The CDR3 covers 14 residues. J lost 2 bases, V lost 4 bases, and 1 base had no gene match. The CDR3 reads CASSSGLAYNEQFF. The CDR3 region has the DNA TGTGCCAGCAGCTCGGGACTAGCCTACAATGAGCAGTTCTTC.

This clone has a handful of counts. The chain joins TRBV15 to TRBJ2-7, with 9 nucleotides matching TRBD1. Germline V gives CDR1 LNHNV, CDR2 YYDKDF (reference sequence). The CDR3 runs to 13 residues. V shed 3 bases, J shed 6 bases, and the junction held 3 bases outside the gene matches. The CDR3 DNA is TGTGCCACCAGCAGGACAGGGGGGGGCGAGCAGTACTTC. Translating it yields CATSRTGGGEQYF.

This chain uses TRBV4-2 with TRBJ2-1, with TRBD2 matching over 10 bases. Trimming cost V 2 bases and J 4 bases; bases outside gene matches: 5. This CDR3 has 16 residues. Germline V gene sequence: CDR1 LGHNA, CDR2 YNFKEQ. The CDR3 DNA reads as TGTGCCAGCAGCCAAAACCCTAGCGGGGGTTACAATGAGCAGTTCTTC. It translates to CASSQNPSGGYNEQFF.

This clone was recorded only once. V and J are TRBV7-9 and TRBJ2-7; D unclear. CDR1 and CDR2 (germline): SEHNR, FQNEAQ (reference sequence). The CDR3 loop spans 11 amino acids. The V and J ends lost 4 bases and 2 bases respectively, with 3 bases between them. Here the CDR3 DNA reads TGTGCCAGCAGCTCAGCCTACGAGCAGTACTTC. This encodes CASSSAYEQYF.

On this clone itself: The junction does not match germline at one end; this may be a read error. The chain carries TRBV27 and TRBJ2-1; possible D gene TRBD2, 5 bases. The germline CDR1 and CDR2 sequences are MNHEY and SMNVEV (reference sequence). The CDR3 extends over 8 amino acids. The CDR3 reads CASVYGVF. CDR3 nucleotides: TGTGCCAGCGTCTACGGGGTCTTC.

The count of this clone is one. V and J are TRBV14 and TRBJ2-5; D ambiguous. Germline V gene lookup returns CDR1 SGHDN and CDR2 FVKESK. This CDR3 region has 15 residues. V was pared by 0 bases and J by 1 base, with 9 bases between. CDR3 region: CASSQETTRQETQYF. The DNA of the CDR3 is TGTGCCAGCAGCCAAGAAACCACTCGCCAAGAGACCCAGTACTTC.

The J gene is TRBJ2-1, the V gene TRBV29-1; the match to TRBD2 covers 7 bases. CDR1 and CDR2 from the germline V gene are SQVTM and ANQGSEA. The V and J ends lost 7 bases and 2 bases, in that order; junction bases with no gene match: 5. The CDR3 extends over 13 amino acids. The CDR3 region is CSATAGAYNEQFF. The CDR3 DNA reads TGCAGCGCCACGGCGGGGGCCTACAATGAGCAGTTCTTC.

This clone was picked up one time. The chain links TRBV4-1 to TRBJ2-4; 7 bases agree with TRBD2. Trimming removed 1 base from V and 8 bases from J; junction bases left unmatched: 14. Germline CDR1 and CDR2: MGHRA and YSYEKL. This CDR3 has 17 residues. CDR3: CASSQVFGTTSRDIQYF. CDR3 DNA sequence: TGCGCCAGCAGCCAAGTTTTCGGGACGACTAGCCGGGACATTCAGTACTTC.

V and J are TRBV10-3 and TRBJ1-5; a possible D gene is TRBD1 (5 bases). V dropped 0 bases and J dropped 2 bases, with 11 bases sitting between them. This CDR3 has 16 amino acids. Per the germline V gene, CDR1 is ENHRY and CDR2 is SYGVKD. Here the CDR3 reads CAISESRQIGNQPQHF. DNA of the CDR3: TGTGCCATCAGTGAGTCGAGACAGATTGGCAATCAGCCCCAGCATTTT.

The rearrangement uses TRBV19 and TRBJ2-7; 12 nucleotides align to TRBD2. The ends lost 5 bases at V and 3 bases at J; junction bases unmatched: 8. The germline gives CDR1 LNHDA, CDR2 SQIVND (reference sequence). This CDR3 has 16 amino acids. The CDR3 spells CASSSQTSGSFYEQYF. As DNA, the CDR3 is TGTGCCAGTAGTTCACAGACTAGCGGGAGCTTCTACGAGCAGTACTTC.

This clone appeared a single time. The chain uses TRBV19 and TRBJ1-3; 8 nucleotides agree with TRBD1. The trim removed 5 bases at V and 0 bases at J, leaving 9 bases unmatched. This CDR3 comprises 17 residues. Germline V gene data show CDR1 as LNHDA and CDR2 as SQIVND (reference sequence). CDR3 amino acids: CASSPTGGRPSGNTIYF. In nucleotides, the CDR3 is TGTGCCAGTAGTCCCACAGGGGGTCGCCCCTCTGGAAACACCATATATTTT.

V usage is TRBV9 and J usage is TRBJ2-7; 7 nucleotides match TRBD1. The V gene end was trimmed by 0 bases and the J gene end by 2 bases; junction bases not matched to a gene: 2. The CDR3 totals 14 residues. The germline gives CDR1 SGDLS, CDR2 YYNGEE. In DNA form, the CDR3 reads TGTGCCAGCAGCGTAGAACAGGGGCCCTACGAGCAGTACTTC. This translates into CASSVEQGPYEQYF.

The chain combines TRBV21-1 with TRBJ2-6; the DNA was not used to check the table's D call, TRBD1. TRBV21-1 is a recognized pseudogene. This CDR3 comprises 17 residues. CDR3 amino acids: CASSFRQDSSGANVLTF. Written as DNA, the CDR3 is TGTGCCAGCAGCTTTCGACAAGACAGCTCTGGGGCCAACGTCCTGACTTTC.

This chain joins TRBV30 and TRBJ1-3; a possible D gene is TRBD1 (6 bases). The CDR3 has 12 residues. Germline V gives CDR1 GTSNPN, CDR2 SVGIG (reference sequence). Between the trimmed V and J ends, which lost 8 bases and 0 bases, there was a span of 8 bases. The CDR3 sequence: CAEQGSGNTIYF. CDR3 coding DNA: TGTGCCGAACAGGGCTCTGGAAACACCATATATTTT.

This clone has only one observation. The chain joins TRBV19 to TRBJ1-4; D remains unclear. CDR3 length: 13 amino acids. CDR1 is LNHDA and CDR2 is SQIVND in the germline V gene (reference sequence). Deletions cut 5 bases from V and 0 bases from J, with 4 bases between. Written as DNA, the CDR3 is TGTGCCAGTAGTCGAGCAACTAATGAAAAACTGTTTTTT. Translation gives CASSRATNEKLFF.

This chain connects TRBV7-2 to TRBJ2-3, with 8 positions matching TRBD2. The V segment lost 5 bases and the J segment 1 base; nucleotides outside the gene matches: 11. This CDR3 contains 17 residues. Germline CDR1 is SGHTA and CDR2 is FQGNSA. This CDR3 reads CASSPRLGGAGTDTQYF. CDR3 DNA sequence: TGTGCCAGCAGCCCGCGGCTCGGGGGGGCCGGCACAGATACGCAGTATTTT.

The rearrangement joins TRBV5-1 to TRBJ1-4; D is possibly TRBD1 (6 bases). This CDR3 contains 14 residues. Trimming cost V 3 bases and J 5 bases, with 11 bases left between them. Germline assignment: CDR1 SGHRS and CDR2 YFSETQ. CDR3 DNA sequence: TGCGCCAGCAGCTGGGGGGGGGCGAATGAAAAACTGTTTTTT. Residues: CASSWGGANEKLFF.